The 25 T cell receptor beta chains listed next were all sequenced from one sample in a study of CD8+ T cells in alopecia areata. Isolated RNA was reverse transcribed into cDNA used as the sequencing template. Repertoires were generated with immunoSEQ multiplex PCR, while TCRdb's copy carries only in-frame clones and drops some. The table lists around 70,000 clones, 29% of them singletons. Treatment noted: oral pan-JAK inhibitor, 5-10 mg twice daily. This sample comprised CD8+ T cells sorted from blood, obtained at week 4, from a patient treated with tofacitinib. The receptors were sampled from a human donor with alopecia areata.

The V and J genes are TRBV7-9 and TRBJ2-7, with a weak D call TRBD2 (5 bases). Between the trimmed V and J ends, which lost 3 bases and 5 bases, there was a span of 14 bases. The CDR3 totals 14 residues. From germline, CDR1 is SEHNR and CDR2 FQNEAQ (reference sequence). The CDR3 coding sequence is TGTGCCAGCAGCTTGTCCCCCGGACTCAACGAGCAGTACTTC. Protein product: CASSLSPGLNEQYF.

This clone was picked up one time. The gene calls are TRBV4-1 and TRBJ2-2; D is unclear. Germline V lookup: CDR1 MGHRA, CDR2 YSYEKL. The ends were cut back, 3 bases at V and 5 bases at J, with 13 bases in the middle. This CDR3 has 15 residues. The CDR3 DNA follows: TGCGCCAGCAGCCATCTAACTCAGGCGACCGGGGAGCTGTTTTTT. Its translation: CASSHLTQATGELFF.

V and J are TRBV9 and TRBJ2-7, with D tentatively TRBD2 (5 bases). CDR1 is SGDLS and CDR2 is YYNGEE in the germline V gene. This CDR3 has 13 amino acids. Trimming took 4 bases from V and 6 from J, leaving 14 bases between them. This chain's CDR3 is CASSLGGAGEQYF. The CDR3, as DNA: TGTGCCAGCAGCCTAGGAGGTGCGGGCGAGCAGTACTTC.

This clone is a singleton in its sample. The V call is TRBV7-2, the J call TRBJ2-3; 11 positions match TRBD2. The CDR3 extends over 15 amino acids. Germline V gene sequence: CDR1 SGHTA, CDR2 FQGNSA. Unmatched junction bases numbered 4, after V lost 5 bases and J lost 3 bases. CDR3 nucleotide sequence: TGTGCCAGCAGCGCGGGACTAGCGGAAACAGATACGCAGTATTTT. Encoded protein: CASSAGLAETDTQYF. Drawing the rest from reference TRBV7-2 and TRBJ2-3, the complete variable domain is GAGVSQSPSNKVTEKGKDVELRCDPISGHTALYWYRQSLGQGLEFLIYFQGNSAPDKSGLPSDRFSAERTGGSVSTLTIQRTQQEDSAVYLCASSAGLAETDTQYFGPGTRLTVL.

The J gene is TRBJ1-5, the V gene TRBV9; D is undetermined. The CDR3 consists of 13 residues. The V gene lost 0 bases and the J gene lost 6 bases, with 7 bases spanning the gap. Germline V gene sequence: CDR1 SGDLS, CDR2 YYNGEE. CDR3 protein: CASSVGYRQPQHF. CDR3 nucleotides: TGTGCCAGCAGCGTAGGGTATCGTCAGCCCCAGCATTTT. Complete variable domain (other parts from reference TRBV9 and TRBJ1-5): DSGVTQTPKHLITATGQRVTLRCSPRSGDLSVYWYQQSLDQGLQFLIQYYNGEERAKGNILERFSAQQFPDLHSELNLSSLELGDSALYFCASSVGYRQPQHFGDGTRLSIL.

This clone has more than one count but fewer than ten. The rearrangement joins TRBV30 to TRBJ2-1; perhaps D is TRBD1 or TRBD2 (6 bases each). V was clipped by 3 bases and J by 8 bases, with 11 bases between them. This CDR3 contains 12 residues. Germline V gene data show CDR1 as GTSNPN and CDR2 as SVGIG (reference sequence). The CDR3 region is CAWSLGGDEQFF. CDR3 sequence (DNA): TGTGCCTGGAGCCTGGGGGGCGATGAGCAGTTCTTC. Full variable domain (outside the CDR3, taken from reference TRBV30 and TRBJ2-1): SQTIHQWPATLVQPVGSPLSLECTVEGTSNPNLYWYRQAAGRGLQLLFYSVGIGQISSEVPQNLSASRPQDRQFILSSKKLLLSDSGFYLCAWSLGGDEQFFGPGTRLTVL.

This rearrangement joins TRBV5-6 to TRBJ2-7; D perhaps matches TRBD2 (6 bases). The CDR3 totals 14 residues. V gave up 0 bases and J gave up 7 bases, with 14 bases separating them. Germline-derived CDR1 and CDR2 are SGHDT and YYEEEE. The CDR3 DNA reads as TGTGCCAGCAGCTTGGATCCGGTCGCGGGGGAGCAGTACTTC. Its translation: CASSLDPVAGEQYF.

The V call is TRBV30, the J call TRBJ1-2; D is possibly TRBD1 (6 bases). Trimming removed 5 bases at V and 7 bases at J, with 14 bases between. CDR1 GTSNPN and CDR2 SVGIG come from the germline V gene (reference sequence). The CDR3 runs to 12 residues. The chain's CDR3 is CAWGLGATGYTF. Written as DNA, the CDR3 is TGTGCCTGGGGACTGGGGGCGACTGGCTACACCTTC. Looking up the rest from reference TRBV30 and TRBJ1-2 gives the full variable domain: SQTIHQWPATLVQPVGSPLSLECTVEGTSNPNLYWYRQAAGRGLQLLFYSVGIGQISSEVPQNLSASRPQDRQFILSSKKLLLSDSGFYLCAWGLGATGYTFGSGTRLTVV.

The rearrangement joins TRBV6-5 to TRBJ2-2; D not certain. V dropped 4 bases and J dropped 7 bases, with 10 bases sitting between them. The CDR3 is 13 amino acids. Germline lookup yields CDR1 MNHEY and CDR2 SVGAGI. CDR3 in amino acids: CASSSVRHGELFF. In nucleotides, the CDR3 is TGTGCCAGCAGTTCCGTACGGCACGGGGAGCTGTTTTTT.

This clone has more than one count but fewer than ten. The V gene is TRBV7-8, the J gene TRBJ2-2, with D possibly being TRBD1 (5 bases). The V end lost 1 base, the J end lost 5 bases, and 8 bases lay between the germline ends. The CDR3 spans 14 residues. Germline values: CDR1 SGHVS, CDR2 FQNEAQ. The CDR3 sequence is CASSLDAGTGELFF. CDR3 DNA: TGTGCCAGCAGCTTAGACGCAGGGACCGGGGAGCTGTTTTTT.

The chain combines TRBV7-2 with TRBJ2-1, with D perhaps assigned TRBD1 or TRBD2 (6 bases each). CDR1 is SGHTA, CDR2 FQGNSA, per germline. This CDR3 is built from 12 residues. The V end was cut by 7 bases, the J end by 7 bases, with 11 bases between. In DNA, the CDR3 is TGTGCCAGCATGGGGGCGGGGAATGAGCAGTTCTTC. Protein: CASMGAGNEQFF.

This rearrangement joins TRBV4-1 to TRBJ2-7, with a weak D call TRBD1 (5 bases). The CDR3 extends over 13 amino acids. CDR1 MGHRA and CDR2 YSYEKL come from the germline V gene. The V and J ends lost 0 bases and 4 bases respectively, with 7 bases between them. For the CDR3, the DNA is TGCGCCAGCAGCCAAGAGACAGCTTACGAGCAGTACTTC. It encodes CASSQETAYEQYF.

This clone was counted ten times or more. This rearrangement joins TRBV4-1 to TRBJ1-1; weak D call: TRBD1 (5 bases). V was cut by 0 bases and J by 6 bases, with 20 bases left in between. Per germline, CDR1 MGHRA and CDR2 YSYEKL. CDR3 length: 17 residues. This CDR3 is CASSQDMVIPLGAEAFF. The CDR3 region has the DNA TGCGCCAGCAGCCAAGATATGGTTATTCCCCTGGGGGCTGAAGCTTTCTTT.

The table lists this clone with a few counts. The rearrangement uses TRBV16 and TRBJ2-1, with 10 bases aligning to TRBD1. Germline assignment: CDR1 KGHSY and CDR2 FQNENV. V lost 3 bases and J lost 1; bases outside the gene matches: 0. CDR3 length equals 15 residues. The CDR3 reads CASSQGQGSYNEQFF. In DNA form, the CDR3 reads TGTGCCAGCAGCCAGGGACAGGGGTCCTACAATGAGCAGTTCTTC.

This clone has more than one count but fewer than ten. This chain joins TRBV29-1 and TRBJ2-7, with TRBD2 identical over 8 bases. V dropped 6 bases and J dropped 3; count of bases not matched to a gene: 7. The length of the CDR3 is 13 residues. Germline V CDR1 and CDR2: SQVTM, ANQGSEA. The CDR3 spells CSVKTSENYEQYF. Here the CDR3 DNA reads TGCAGCGTCAAGACTAGCGAAAACTACGAGCAGTACTTC.

The chain uses TRBV27 and TRBJ2-1; D possibly corresponds to TRBD1 (5 bases). V lost 0 bases, J lost 6 bases, and 6 bases lay in between. Germline values: CDR1 MNHEY, CDR2 SMNVEV (reference sequence). The CDR3 totals 13 residues. CDR3 DNA: TGTGCCAGCAGTTTATCCAGGGCCAATGAGCAGTTCTTC. Protein sequence: CASSLSRANEQFF.

This chain links TRBV29-1 with TRBJ2-2, with D unresolved. Germline loops: CDR1 SQVTM, CDR2 ANQGSEA. This CDR3 is built from 11 residues. CDR3 DNA sequence: TGCAGTCCTCGAGTCGGTGGGGAGCTGTTTTTT. Translation gives CSPRVGGELFF.

The chain links TRBV2 to TRBJ1-1; maybe TRBD1 (6 bases). There are 15 residues in the CDR3. Between the trimmed V and J ends, which lost 3 bases and 1 base, there was a span of 12 bases. Germline CDR1 is SNHLY and CDR2 is FYNNEI. The DNA for the CDR3 is TGTGCCAGCAGTGACGAGGCAGGGGCGAACACTGAAGCTTTCTTT. Protein product: CASSDEAGANTEAFF.

This clone was counted once. This chain uses TRBV9 with TRBJ2-7; weak D call: TRBD2 (5 bases). The CDR3 extends over 15 amino acids. Germline loops: CDR1 SGDLS, CDR2 YYNGEE. V was cut by 4 bases and J by 6 bases, with 20 bases left in between. As DNA, the CDR3 is TGTGCCAGCAGCCCCTTCTCCCGCGGCGAGGGCGAGCAGTACTTC. This sequence encodes CASSPFSRGEGEQYF.

The table lists this clone with a few counts. This chain joins TRBV29-1 and TRBJ2-7; perhaps TRBD1 as D (6 bases). The CDR3 length is 13 residues. The germline CDR1 and CDR2 sequences are SQVTM and ANQGSEA. With 7 bases removed from V and 0 bases from J, the gap between germline ends came to 13 bases. The CDR3 protein is CSAQTGPSYEQYF. Here the CDR3 DNA reads TGCAGCGCACAGACAGGCCCCTCCTACGAGCAGTACTTC.

The chain couples TRBV30 to TRBJ1-5; D is ambiguous. The V end lost 2 bases, the J end lost 6 bases, and 8 bases lay between the germline ends. The CDR3 spans 12 residues. Germline V CDR1 and CDR2: GTSNPN, SVGIG (reference sequence). The CDR3 here is CAWSQDSQPQHF. The CDR3 DNA follows: TGTGCCTGGAGTCAGGATAGTCAGCCCCAGCATTTT.

The chain is built from TRBV29-1 and TRBJ2-7; 8 nucleotides align to TRBD2. Losses at the gene ends were 6 bases for V and 2 bases for J; bases not matched to a gene: 6. CDR1 and CDR2 from the germline V gene are SQVTM and ANQGSEA. CDR3 length equals 13 residues. CDR3 loop: CSVLTSVTYEQYF. The CDR3 DNA reads as TGCAGCGTCCTGACTAGCGTAACCTACGAGCAGTACTTC.

This clone came up a few times. This chain uses TRBV29-1 with TRBJ2-5; D unclear. V was trimmed by 0 bases and J by 5 bases, leaving 7 bases between them. The CDR3 runs 12 residues. The germline CDR1 and CDR2 sequences are SQVTM and ANQGSEA. The CDR3 coding sequence is TGCAGCGTTGAAGACTATGGGGAGACCCAGTACTTC. It specifies CSVEDYGETQYF.

This chain links TRBV30 with TRBJ1-5; 9 bases line up with TRBD1. The CDR3 loop spans 14 amino acids. V gave up 8 bases and J gave up 4 bases; unmatched junction bases: 9. The germline CDR1 and CDR2 sequences are GTSNPN and SVGIG (reference sequence). The CDR3 DNA follows: TGTGCCGGAACCGGGACAGGGAAGAATCAGCCCCAGCATTTT. Its translation is CAGTGTGKNQPQHF.

This clone was counted only a few times. The CDR3: CSVEDPADTQYF. CDR3 coding DNA: TGCAGCGTTGAAGATCCCGCAGATACGCAGTATTTT. The chain combines TRBV29-1 with TRBJ2-3; D is undetermined. Looked up from germline, CDR1 is SQVTM and CDR2 is ANQGSEA. V was trimmed by 0 bases and J by 4 bases, leaving 5 bases between them. CDR3 length: 12 amino acids.